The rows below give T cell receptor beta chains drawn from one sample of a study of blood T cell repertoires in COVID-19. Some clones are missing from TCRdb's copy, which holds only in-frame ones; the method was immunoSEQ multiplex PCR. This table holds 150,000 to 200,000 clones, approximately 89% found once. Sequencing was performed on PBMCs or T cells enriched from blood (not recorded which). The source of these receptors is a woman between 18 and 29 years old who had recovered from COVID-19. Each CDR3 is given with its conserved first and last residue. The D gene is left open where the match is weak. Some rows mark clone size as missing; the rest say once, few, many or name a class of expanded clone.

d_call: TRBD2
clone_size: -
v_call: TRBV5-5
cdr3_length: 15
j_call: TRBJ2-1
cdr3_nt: TGTGCCAGCAGCCCATGGTACGGGGGGGACAATGAGCAGTTCTTC
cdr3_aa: CASSPWYGGDNEQFF

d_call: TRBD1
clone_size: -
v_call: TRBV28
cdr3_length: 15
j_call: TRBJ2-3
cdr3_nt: TGTGCCAGCTGGTCCCGGGACAGGAAGTCAGATACGCAGTATTTT
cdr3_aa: CASWSRDRKSDTQYF

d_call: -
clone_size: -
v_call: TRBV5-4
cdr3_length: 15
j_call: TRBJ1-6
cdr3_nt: TGTGCCAGTTGGCGGGCAGGGGCAGGGCGATCACCCCTCCACTTT
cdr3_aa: CASWRAGAGRSPLHF

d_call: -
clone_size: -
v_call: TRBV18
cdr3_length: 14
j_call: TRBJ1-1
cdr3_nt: TGTGCCAGCTCATCTACGGGCGACAGTTTGGAGGCTTTCTTT
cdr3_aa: CASSSTGDSLEAFF

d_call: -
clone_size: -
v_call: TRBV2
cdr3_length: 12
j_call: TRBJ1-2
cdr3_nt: TGTGCCAGCAGTGAACAGGGCTATGGCTACACCTTC
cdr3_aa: CASSEQGYGYTF

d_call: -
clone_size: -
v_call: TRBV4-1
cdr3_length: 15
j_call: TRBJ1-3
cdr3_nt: TGCGCCAGCAGCCAAGAGGACTTCTCTGGAAACACCATATATTTT
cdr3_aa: CASSQEDFSGNTIYF

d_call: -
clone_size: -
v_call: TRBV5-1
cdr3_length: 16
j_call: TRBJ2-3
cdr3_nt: TGCGCCAGCAGCAGGGGGGTGAGCGGGATGATGGATACGCAGTATTTT
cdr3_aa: CASSRGVSGMMDTQYF

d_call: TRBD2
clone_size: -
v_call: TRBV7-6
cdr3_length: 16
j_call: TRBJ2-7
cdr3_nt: TGTGCCAGCAGCTTAGAAGGCCAGCGGGACCCCTACGAGCAGTACTTC
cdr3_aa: CASSLEGQRDPYEQYF

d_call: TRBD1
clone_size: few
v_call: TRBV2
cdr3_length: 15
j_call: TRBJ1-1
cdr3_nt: TGTGCCAGCATTCTCACAGGGACAGGATCCCCTGAAGCTTTCTTT
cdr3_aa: CASILTGTGSPEAFF

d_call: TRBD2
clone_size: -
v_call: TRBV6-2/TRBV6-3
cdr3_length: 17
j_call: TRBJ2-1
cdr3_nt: TGTGCCAGCAGTTACGTAACTAGCGGGAGCGGCAAGGATGAGCAGTTCTTC
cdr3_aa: CASSYVTSGSGKDEQFF

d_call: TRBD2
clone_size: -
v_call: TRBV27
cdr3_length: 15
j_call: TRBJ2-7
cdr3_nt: TGTGCCAGCAGTTTATTTCCTAGCGGCAGCTACGAGCAGTACTTC
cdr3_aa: CASSLFPSGSYEQYF